This TCR beta chain was documented in a study of blood T cells in healthy people across ages. Study results and caveats: Higher naive T cell percentage went strongly together with higher TCR beta diversity.

Together with a sample-barcoded 5' primer, a J-beta primer mix was included in a second PCR lasting roughly 6 to 12 cycles. TCRdb analysed the 5' RACE reads with MiXCR anew, one entry per CDR3 protein. The repertoire includes 2 million or so distinct CDR3 sequences, less than 50% of them detected once, and over 2% sits in the top ten. Looked up from germline, CDR1 is SGHTA and CDR2 is FQGNSA. Trimming took off 3 bases at V and 9 bases at J, with 15 bases between the two ends. This CDR3 has 14 amino acids. Notes on this clonotype: Its cognate antigen is unknown.

Total RNA, at least 5 micrograms per sample, was extracted from PBMCs. This rearrangement joins TRBV7-2 to TRBJ2-1, with D maybe TRBD1 (6 bases). The sequenced sample consisted of blood. The sequence came from a woman between 35 and 50 years old in good health. The CDR3 here is CASSLRGSLSEQFF. In DNA form, the CDR3 reads TGTGCCAGCAGCTTGAGGGGGTCTCTTAGTGAGCAGTTCTTC.